The sequence of this T cell receptor (beta chain) was determined in a study of immune heterogeneity within non-small cell lung tumors (dated by TCRdb to the late 2010s). For context, the study as a whole: By histology, a handful of squamous cell carcinomas, 9 to 11 non-squamous carcinomas and 1 tumor not otherwise specified were included. Binding of neoantigens to the HLA alleles of each patient was predicted with netMHCpan-3.0 for mutant peptides of 8 to 11 amino acids. Transcriptome data were available for just approximately 44 loci from about twelve patients, whereas TCR repertoire analysis spanned 55 to 70 tumor loci from roughly 14 patients. To examine intratumoral immune heterogeneity, the study used whole-exome sequencing, RNA-seq and TCR beta repertoire sequencing on multiple spatially distinct regions of each NSCLC tumor. The study at large found these results: Within a patient, identical dominant CDR3B clonotypes were found to recur across loci, yet unique high-frequency clones were also harbored in different tumor locations. For the most part, high-frequency TCR beta clonotypes differed from one individual patient to another. A statistically significant but moderate positive correlation (R about 0.34) was observed between local T-cell repertoire clonality and local tumor mutational burden.

Genomic DNA was extracted from bulk tumor tissue and used as the TCR template, and roughly 600 ng gDNA was amplified per sample. During surgery, multiple biopsies were taken from each primary tumor and placed as far apart as possible within the tumor mass. The study cohort was described as untreated, and patients were newly diagnosed NSCLC cases undergoing curative surgery. The samples came from 15 patients with newly diagnosed non-small cell lung cancer who were having surgery intended to be curative. Resected tumor masses were reviewed by two independent pathologists. Only DNA and RNA samples of high quality went on to sequencing. A multiplex PCR system amplified the TCR beta CDR3 region, with a first 10-cycle round using 32 V-gene forward and 13 J-gene reverse primers. A QIAGEN Multiplex PCR Kit was used for first-round PCR, and the primer sequences were filed in Chinese patent CN105087789A. A second PCR round added Illumina universal primers using the Phusion High-Fidelity PCR Kit. Paired-end sequencing of TCR libraries was carried out on the Illumina HiSeq X Ten platform at a read length of 151 bp. The authors processed their data as follows. Cutadapt removed reads without multiplex PCR primers, PEAR merged read pairs, and MiXCR with default settings called CDR3 regions. Shannon entropy measured repertoire diversity, while clonality was calculated as one minus the Shannon entropy divided by the ln of the count of productive unique sequences. Clonotypes at a frequency of at least 0.5% were defined as dominant or high-frequency T-cell clones. TCRdb reanalyzed the raw reads on its own, using fastp at Q25 for trimming and MiXCR for clone calling, and kept in-frame beta chains. Rows with one shared CDR3 protein collapse into an entry with the most common genes and DNA. The V and J calls and clone size are TCRdb's, not the authors'. Recorded for this sample are around 9,600 distinct CDR3 sequences; 30% to 35% of them occurred a single time. The top ten hold about 11% of the sample.

This clonotype came up once. Its antigen specificity is not known. One end of the junction does not line up with germline, which may come from a read error. Including cysteine and phenylalanine, the CDR3 has 14 amino acids. Only the CDR3 region is kept as DNA, spanning 42 bases read in frame from base 1. CDR1 is given as MNHEY and CDR2 as SMNVEV, both from the germline V gene (reference sequence). The sequencing sample was made of lung tumor tissue. This TCR derives from a man in his 60s with non-small cell lung cancer. The receptor chain draws on TRBV27 and TRBJ2-7, with TRBD2 matching 8 junction bases. CDR3 reads: CASRGPAGVHEQCF. The DNA reads TGTGCCAGCAGAGGACCAGCGGGAGTCCACGAGCAGTGCTTC.